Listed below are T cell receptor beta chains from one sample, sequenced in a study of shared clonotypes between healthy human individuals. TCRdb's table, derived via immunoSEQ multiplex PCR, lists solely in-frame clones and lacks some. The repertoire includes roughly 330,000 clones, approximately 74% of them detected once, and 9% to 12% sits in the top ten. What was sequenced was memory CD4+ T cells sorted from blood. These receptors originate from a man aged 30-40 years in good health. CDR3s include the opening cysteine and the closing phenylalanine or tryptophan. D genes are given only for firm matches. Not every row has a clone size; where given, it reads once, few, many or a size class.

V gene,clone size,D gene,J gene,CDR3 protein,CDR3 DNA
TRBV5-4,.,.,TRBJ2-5,CASKGHDQETQYF,TGTGCCAGCAAAGGCCACGACCAAGAGACCCAGTACTTC
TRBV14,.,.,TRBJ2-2,CASSYGGGNTGELFF,TGTGCCAGCAGCTACGGAGGTGGGAACACCGGGGAGCTGTTTTTT
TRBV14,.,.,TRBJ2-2,CASSQTGSANTGELFF,TGTGCCAGCAGCCAAACAGGCAGCGCGAACACCGGGGAGCTGTTTTTT
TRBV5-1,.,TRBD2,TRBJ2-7,CASSLWAGESYEQYF,TGCGCCAGCAGCTTGTGGGCGGGAGAGTCGTACGAGCAGTACTTC
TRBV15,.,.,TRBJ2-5,CATSRQPPETQYF,TGTGCCACCAGCAGACAGCCCCCTGAGACCCAGTACTTC
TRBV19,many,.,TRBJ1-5,CASTLTWGNQPQHF,TGTGCCAGTACCTTGACCTGGGGCAATCAGCCCCAGCATTTT
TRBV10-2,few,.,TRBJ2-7,CASSEPQPPRNEQYF,TGCGCCAGCAGTGAACCCCAACCTCCTAGGAACGAGCAGTACTTC
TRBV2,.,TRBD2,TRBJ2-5,CASRRGTSVYQETQYF,TGTGCCAGCAGACGGGGGACTAGCGTTTACCAAGAGACCCAGTACTTC
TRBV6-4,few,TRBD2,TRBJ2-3,CASSQTSGSTDTQYF,TGTGCCAGCAGTCAGACTAGCGGTAGCACAGATACGCAGTATTTT
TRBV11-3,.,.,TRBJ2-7,CASRIGTRYEQYF,TGTGCCAGCAGAATCGGGACCCGCTACGAGCAGTACTTC
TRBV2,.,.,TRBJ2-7,CASNQGEQYF,TGTGCCAGCAATCAGGGTGAGCAGTACTTC
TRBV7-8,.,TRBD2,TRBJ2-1,CASSPPGSGIGNEQFF,TGTGCCAGCAGCCCGCCCGGGAGCGGGATAGGCAATGAGCAGTTCTTC
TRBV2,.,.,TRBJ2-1,CASSSGTEQFF,TGTGCCAGCAGCTCGGGTACCGAGCAGTTCTTC
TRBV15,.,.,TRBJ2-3,CATSRDRQVRDTQYF,TGTGCCACCAGCAGAGATCGGCAGGTTAGAGATACGCAGTATTTT
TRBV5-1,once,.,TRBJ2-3,CASSLSGWGAADTQYF,TGCGCCAGCAGCTTAAGTGGTTGGGGGGCCGCAGATACGCAGTATTTT
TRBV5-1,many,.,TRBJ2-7,CASMSTANYEQYF,TGCGCCAGCATGAGTACAGCCAACTACGAGCAGTACTTC
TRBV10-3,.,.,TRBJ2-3,CAISPSGTADTQYF,TGTGCCATCAGCCCGAGTGGTACCGCAGATACGCAGTATTTT
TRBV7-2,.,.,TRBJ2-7,CASSLGEFGYEQYF,TGTGCCAGCAGCTTAGGGGAGTTCGGCTACGAGCAGTACTTC
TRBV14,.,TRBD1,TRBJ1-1,CASSRDRVQTEAFF,TGTGCCAGCAGCCGAGACAGGGTGCAAACTGAAGCTTTCTTT
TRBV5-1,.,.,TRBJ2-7,CASSPRAGAYEQYF,TGCGCCAGCAGCCCACGGGCAGGAGCCTACGAGCAGTACTTC
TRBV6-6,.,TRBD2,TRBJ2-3,CASTSQRGMTDTQYF,TGTGCCAGCACCTCCCAGCGGGGTATGACAGATACGCAGTATTTT
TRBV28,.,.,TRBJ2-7,CASSLLGKEYEQYF,TGTGCCAGCAGTTTATTAGGGAAAGAATACGAGCAGTACTTC
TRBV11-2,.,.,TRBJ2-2,CASSSILLYTGELFF,TGTGCCAGCAGTTCTATTCTACTTTACACCGGGGAGCTGTTTTTT
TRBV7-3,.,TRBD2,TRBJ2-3,CASSLMRLAGGTDTQYF,TGTGCCAGCAGCTTAATGAGGCTAGCGGGAGGCACAGATACGCAGTATTTT
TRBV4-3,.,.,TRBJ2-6,CASSQDYAGANVLTF,TGCGCCAGCAGCCAAGATTACGCTGGGGCCAACGTCCTGACTTTC
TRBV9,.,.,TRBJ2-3,CASSVLGAVNTDTQYF,TGTGCCAGCAGCGTCCTAGGGGCGGTGAACACAGATACGCAGTATTTT
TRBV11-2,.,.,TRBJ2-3,CASSPDSLGTDTQYF,TGTGCCAGCAGCCCCGACTCCCTGGGCACAGATACGCAGTATTTT
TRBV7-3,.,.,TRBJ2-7,CASSLTSAGMYEQYF,TGTGCCAGCAGCTTAACGTCGGCCGGGATGTACGAGCAGTACTTC
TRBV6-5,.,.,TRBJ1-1,CASSFGMNTEAFF,TGTGCCAGCAGTTTCGGGATGAACACTGAAGCTTTCTTT
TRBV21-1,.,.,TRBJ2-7,CASSKAPSKRATYEQYF,TGTGCCAGCAGCAAAGCCCCGAGTAAACGAGCTACCTACGAGCAGTACTTC
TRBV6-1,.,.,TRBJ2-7,CASRGTSLPNYEQYF,TGTGCCAGCAGGGGAACTAGTCTCCCAAACTACGAGCAGTACTTC
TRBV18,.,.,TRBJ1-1,CASRQRLNTEAFF,TGTGCCAGCCGACAGCGTTTGAACACTGAAGCTTTCTTT
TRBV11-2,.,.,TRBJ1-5,CASRHHRGSNQPQHF,TGTGCCAGCAGACACCACAGAGGGAGCAATCAGCCCCAGCATTTT
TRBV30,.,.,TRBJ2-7,CAWSAEMGRYEQYF,TGTGCCTGGAGTGCAGAGATGGGAAGATACGAGCAGTACTTC
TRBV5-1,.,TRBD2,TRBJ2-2,CASSLEVAGNTGELFF,TGCGCCAGCAGCTTGGAGGTAGCGGGGAACACCGGGGAGCTGTTTTTT
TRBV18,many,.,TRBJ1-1,CASSMFGSNTEAFF,TGTGCCAGCTCAATGTTCGGGTCGAACACTGAAGCTTTCTTT
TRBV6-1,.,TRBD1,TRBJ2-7,CASSDPAGGRYEQYF,TGTGCCAGCAGTGATCCGGCAGGGGGCAGGTACGAGCAGTACTTC
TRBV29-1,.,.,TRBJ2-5,CSVDLGQETQYF,TGCAGCGTTGATTTGGGCCAAGAGACCCAGTACTTC
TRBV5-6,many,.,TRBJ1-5,CASSFRYSNQPQHF,TGTGCCAGCAGCTTTAGGTATAGCAATCAGCCCCAGCATTTT
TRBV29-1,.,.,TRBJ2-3,CSVRQSSDTQYF,TGCAGCGTCCGACAGAGCTCGGATACGCAGTATTTT
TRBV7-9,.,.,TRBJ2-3,CASSLTDTQYF,TGTGCCAGCAGCTTAACAGATACGCAGTATTTT
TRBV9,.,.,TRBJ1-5,CASSPGMERNQPQHF,TGTGCCAGCAGCCCGGGGATGGAGCGCAATCAGCCCCAGCATTTT
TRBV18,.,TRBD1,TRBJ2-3,CASSPPWTGDTQYF,TGTGCCAGCTCACCACCTTGGACAGGAGATACGCAGTATTTT
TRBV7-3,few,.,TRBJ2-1,CASSTGPNHYNEQFF,TGTGCCAGCAGCACTGGACCCAACCACTACAATGAGCAGTTCTTC
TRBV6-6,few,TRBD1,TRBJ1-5,CASSRGQGDNQPQHF,TGTGCCAGCAGTCGAGGACAGGGGGACAATCAGCCCCAGCATTTT
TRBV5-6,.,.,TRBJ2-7,CASSFVGHEQYF,TGTGCCAGCAGCTTCGTGGGGCACGAGCAGTACTTC
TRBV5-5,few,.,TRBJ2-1,CASSLGSLGRINEQFF,TGTGCCAGCAGCTTGGGGTCCTTGGGGCGCATCAATGAGCAGTTCTTC
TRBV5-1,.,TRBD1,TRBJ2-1,CASSFGTGGNEQFF,TGCGCCAGCAGCTTCGGGACAGGGGGCAATGAGCAGTTCTTC
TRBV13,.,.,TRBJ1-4,CASSLSFEGEKLFF,TGTGCCAGCAGCTTATCGTTCGAGGGTGAAAAACTGTTTTTT
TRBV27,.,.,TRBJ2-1,CASSLSNGPSYNEQFF,TGTGCCAGCAGTTTATCGAACGGGCCCTCCTACAATGAGCAGTTCTTC
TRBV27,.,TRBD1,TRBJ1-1,CASSKTGTVEAFF,TGTGCCAGCAGTAAAACCGGGACAGTTGAAGCTTTCTTT
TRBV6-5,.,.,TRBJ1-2,CASNLNSGDIHGYTF,TGTGCCAGCAACCTTAATTCGGGGGATATTCATGGCTACACCTTC
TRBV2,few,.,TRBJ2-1,CASSVGAPNEQFF,TGTGCCAGCAGTGTGGGAGCGCCCAATGAGCAGTTCTTC
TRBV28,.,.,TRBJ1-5,CASSLITQPQHF,TGTGCCAGCAGTTTAATAACTCAGCCCCAGCATTTT
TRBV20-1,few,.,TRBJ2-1,CSARFLAEQFF,TGCAGTGCTAGATTTCTAGCGGAGCAGTTCTTC
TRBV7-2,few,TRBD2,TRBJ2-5,CASSLAGGTNKRPQYF,TGTGCCAGCAGCTTAGCGGGAGGGACCAACAAGAGACCCCAGTACTTC
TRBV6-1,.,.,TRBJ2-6,CASRRDAGANVLTF,TGTGCCAGCAGGAGGGATGCTGGGGCCAACGTCCTGACTTTC
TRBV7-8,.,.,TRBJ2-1,CASSNGATSSYNEQFF,TGTGCCAGCAGCAATGGGGCGACAAGCTCCTACAATGAGCAGTTCTTC
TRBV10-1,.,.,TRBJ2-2,CASSRFTGELFF,TGCGCCAGCAGTAGGTTCACCGGGGAGCTGTTTTTT